Below, 8 T cell receptor beta chains from the same sample are listed, as sequenced in a study of CD8 T cells in Susac syndrome. With random hexamers, 0.5 to 1 ug RNA was reverse transcribed. One entry per CDR3 protein, called by TCRdb with MiXCR from the immunoSEQ multiplex PCR reads. Here the sample spans around 150,000 distinct CDR3 sequences, about 94% being singletons. Sample: CD8+ T cells from PBMCs. These receptor sequences come from a human donor in good health.

The chain has TRBV7-2 and TRBJ2-3; D possibly corresponds to TRBD1 (5 bases). The V gene's germline CDR1 is SGHTA and CDR2 FQGNSA. The CDR3 has 15 amino acids. V lost 4 bases and J 3 bases, leaving 14 bases between the germline ends. The CDR3 DNA reads as TGTGCCAGCAGCTCCTACCCCAGGGTAACAGATACGCAGTATTTT. Amino acid sequence: CASSSYPRVTDTQYF.

The chain uses TRBV29-1 and TRBJ1-1, with unresolved D. The V end lost 4 bases, the J end lost 1 base, and 10 bases lay between the germline ends. Germline-derived CDR1 and CDR2 are SQVTM and ANQGSEA. The CDR3 runs 13 residues. In DNA form, the CDR3 reads TGCAGCGTTGTGGTCTATACGAACACTGAAGCTTTCTTT. Its protein is CSVVVYTNTEAFF.

This chain uses TRBV4-1 with TRBJ2-2, with D perhaps matching TRBD2 (5 bases). Deletions cut 3 bases from V and 4 bases from J, with 12 bases between. CDR3 length: 15 residues. In germline, CDR1 is MGHRA, CDR2 YSYEKL. This chain's CDR3 is CASSHGRAGTGELFF. CDR3 bases: TGCGCCAGCAGCCATGGCCGGGCGGGCACCGGGGAGCTGTTTTTT.

The chain employs TRBV5-4 and TRBJ1-2; a possible D gene is TRBD1 (5 bases). Between the trimmed V and J ends, which lost 0 bases and 8 bases, there was a span of 11 bases. The germline CDR1 and CDR2 sequences are SGHNT and YYREEE (reference sequence). The CDR3 runs to 13 residues. CDR3 nucleotide sequence: TGTGCCAGCAGCTTGGAACCAGGGCCCGGCTACACCTTC. The encoded protein is CASSLEPGPGYTF.

The chain links TRBV7-2 to TRBJ2-1, with TRBD2 matching over 7 bases. The CDR3 consists of 16 residues. Germline values: CDR1 SGHTA, CDR2 FQGNSA. The junction had 9 bases not matched to a gene; V was cut back by 6 bases and J by 1 base. CDR3 bases: TGTGCCAGCAGTTCAGGAGCGGGGTGGTCCTACAATGAGCAGTTCTTC. It encodes CASSSGAGWSYNEQFF.

The rearrangement links TRBV30 to TRBJ2-3, with TRBD2 matching 14 bases. Germline V gives CDR1 GTSNPN, CDR2 SVGIG (reference sequence). The ends lost 0 bases at V and 5 bases at J; junction bases unmatched: 16. The CDR3 length is 20 residues. The CDR3 spells CAWSVRGVFRLAGGQDTQYF. The CDR3 nucleotides read TGTGCCTGGAGTGTACGAGGAGTTTTTAGACTAGCGGGAGGGCAAGATACGCAGTATTTT. Using reference TRBV30 and TRBJ2-3 for the parts outside the CDR3, the full variable domain is SQTIHQWPATLVQPVGSPLSLECTVEGTSNPNLYWYRQAAGRGLQLLFYSVGIGQISSEVPQNLSASRPQDRQFILSSKKLLLSDSGFYLCAWSVRGVFRLAGGQDTQYFGPGTRLTVL.

This sequence joins TRBV29-1 and TRBJ1-1; the D gene is possibly TRBD1 (6 bases). V was trimmed by 6 bases and J by 5 bases, leaving 13 bases between them. From germline, CDR1 is SQVTM and CDR2 ANQGSEA. The CDR3 is made up of 12 amino acids. The CDR3 loop is CSVVRGETEAFF. The CDR3 bases are TGCAGCGTGGTGAGGGGGGAGACTGAAGCTTTCTTT.

V usage is TRBV2 and J usage is TRBJ1-4; D is uncertain. V dropped 4 bases and J dropped 2 bases, with 11 bases sitting between them. CDR3 size: 15 residues. The V gene's germline CDR1 is SNHLY and CDR2 FYNNEI. Here the CDR3 reads CASSGSAGTNEKLFF. The CDR3, as DNA: TGTGCCAGCAGTGGGTCGGCGGGCACTAATGAAAAACTGTTTTTT.